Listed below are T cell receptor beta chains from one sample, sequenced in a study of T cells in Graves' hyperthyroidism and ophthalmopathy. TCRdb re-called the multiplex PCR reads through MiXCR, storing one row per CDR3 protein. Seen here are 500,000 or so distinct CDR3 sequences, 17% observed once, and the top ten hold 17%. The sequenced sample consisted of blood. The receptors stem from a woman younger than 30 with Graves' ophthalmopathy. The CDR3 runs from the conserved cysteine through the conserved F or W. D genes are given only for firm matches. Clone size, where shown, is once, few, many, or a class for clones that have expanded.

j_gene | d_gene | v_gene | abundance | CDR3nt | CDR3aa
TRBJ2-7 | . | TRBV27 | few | TGTGCCAGCAGTTTTGGAATGATGGGGCTCGAGCAGTACTTC | CASSFGMMGLEQYF
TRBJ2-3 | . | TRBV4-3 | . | TGCGCCAGCAGCTCAGACTACAGGACGGCTAGCACAGATACGCAGTATTTT | CASSSDYRTASTDTQYF
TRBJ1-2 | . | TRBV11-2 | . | TGTGCCAGCAGCTTAGGATGGGGGAGAGGATATTCGGGCTACACCTTC | CASSLGWGRGYSGYTF
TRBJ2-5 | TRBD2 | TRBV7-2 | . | TGTGCCAGCAGCTTAGAACTAGCGGGGGAAGAGACCCAGTACTTC | CASSLELAGEETQYF
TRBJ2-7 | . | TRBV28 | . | TGTGCCAGCACTTCCGGGGGCGTTAGCTCCTACGAGCAGTACTTC | CASTSGGVSSYEQYF
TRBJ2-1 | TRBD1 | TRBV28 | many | TGTGCCAGCAGTAACCGGGACAGGGACTACAATGAGCAGTTCTTC | CASSNRDRDYNEQFF
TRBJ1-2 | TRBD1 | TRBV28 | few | TGTGCCAGCAGCACAGGGGCACTAGCTAACTATGGCTACACCTTC | CASSTGALANYGYTF
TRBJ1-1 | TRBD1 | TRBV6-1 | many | TGTGCCAGCAGTAGGGGACAGGGGGCGCGTACTGAAGCTTTCTTT | CASSRGQGARTEAFF
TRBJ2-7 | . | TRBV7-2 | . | TGTGCCAGCAGCTTAGAATGGGAGCAGTACTTC | CASSLEWEQYF
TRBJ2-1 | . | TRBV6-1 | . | TGTGCCAGCAGCGAAAGATGGGATGAGCAGTTCTTC | CASSERWDEQFF
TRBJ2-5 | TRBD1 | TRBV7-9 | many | TGTGCCAGCAGCAACAGGGGGCGCGGAGAGACCCAGTACTTC | CASSNRGRGETQYF
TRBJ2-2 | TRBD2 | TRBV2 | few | TGTGCCAGCAGGAATAGCGGGGGGGCGAACGGGGAGCTGTTTTTT | CASRNSGGANGELFF
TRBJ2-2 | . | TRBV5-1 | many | TGCGCCAGCAGCTTGGGCCAGGGGGGCACCGGGGAGCTGTTTTTT | CASSLGQGGTGELFF
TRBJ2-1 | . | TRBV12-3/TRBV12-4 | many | TGTGCCAGCAGTTTATTTGGTGCCTTCAGCTCCTACAATGAGCAGTTCTTC | CASSLFGAFSSYNEQFF
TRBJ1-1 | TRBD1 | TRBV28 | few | TGTGCCAGCAGTTTAGTGACAGGGCTTAGCACTGAAGCTTTCTTT | CASSLVTGLSTEAFF
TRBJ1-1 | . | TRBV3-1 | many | TGTGCCAGCAGCCAAGCAGGTCAGGGCCTTGAAGCTTTCTTT | CASSQAGQGLEAFF
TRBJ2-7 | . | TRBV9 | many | TGTGCCAGCAGCAAAGGTTGGGGGATGTACGAGCAGTACTTC | CASSKGWGMYEQYF
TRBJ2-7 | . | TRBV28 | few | TGTGCCAGCAGTCGACAGAATTCCTACGAGCAGTACTTC | CASSRQNSYEQYF
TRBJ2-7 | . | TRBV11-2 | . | TGTGCCAGCAGCCAATACCGGAGGGGACATCCTTTCTCCTACGAGCAGTACTTC | CASSQYRRGHPFSYEQYF
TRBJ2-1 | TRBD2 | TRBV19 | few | TGTGCCAGTAGTGATATCGTGGTCCGGACTAGCGGGGACAATGAGCAGTTCTTC | CASSDIVVRTSGDNEQFF
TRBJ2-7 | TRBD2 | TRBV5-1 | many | TGCGCCAGCAGTCTAGCGGGAGGCAGTTTCGACGAGCAGTACTTC | CASSLAGGSFDEQYF
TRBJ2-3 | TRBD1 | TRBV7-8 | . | TGTGCCAGCAACCACCCGGACAGGAGCACAGATACGCAGTATTTT | CASNHPDRSTDTQYF
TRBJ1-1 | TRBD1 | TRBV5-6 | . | TGTGCCAGCAGCAACAGAATTTCGGGACAGGGCTATAGGACTGAAGCTTTCTTT | CASSNRISGQGYRTEAFF
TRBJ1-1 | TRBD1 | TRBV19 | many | TGTGCCAGTAGCGCCGGGACAGGCAGTATGAACACTGAAGCTTTCTTT | CASSAGTGSMNTEAFF